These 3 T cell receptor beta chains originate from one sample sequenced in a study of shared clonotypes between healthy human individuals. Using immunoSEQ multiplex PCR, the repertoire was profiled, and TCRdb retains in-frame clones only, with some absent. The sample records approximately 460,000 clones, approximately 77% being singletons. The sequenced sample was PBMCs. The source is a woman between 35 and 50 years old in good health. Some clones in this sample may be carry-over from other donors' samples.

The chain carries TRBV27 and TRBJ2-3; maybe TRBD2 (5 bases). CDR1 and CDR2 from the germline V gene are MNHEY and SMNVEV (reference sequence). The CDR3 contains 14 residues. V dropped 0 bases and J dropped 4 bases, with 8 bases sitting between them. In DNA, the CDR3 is TGTGCCAGCAGTTTATCGGTGCGGGCAGATACGCAGTATTTT. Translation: CASSLSVRADTQYF.

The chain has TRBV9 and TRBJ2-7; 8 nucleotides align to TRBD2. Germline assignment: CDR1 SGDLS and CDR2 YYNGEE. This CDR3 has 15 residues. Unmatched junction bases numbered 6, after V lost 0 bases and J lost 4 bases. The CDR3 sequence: CASSVAGGRWYEQYF. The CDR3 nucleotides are TGTGCCAGCAGCGTAGCGGGGGGGCGATGGTACGAGCAGTACTTC.

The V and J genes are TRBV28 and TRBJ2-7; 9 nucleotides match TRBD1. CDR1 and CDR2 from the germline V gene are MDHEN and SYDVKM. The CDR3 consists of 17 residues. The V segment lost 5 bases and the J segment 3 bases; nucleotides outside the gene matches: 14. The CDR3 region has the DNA TGTGCCAGCAGTCCCCCTAGTCCCGGGACAGGGAACTACGAGCAGTACTTC. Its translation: CASSPPSPGTGNYEQYF. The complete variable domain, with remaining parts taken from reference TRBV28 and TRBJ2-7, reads DVKVTQSSRYLVKRTGEKVFLECVQDMDHENMFWYRQDPGLGLRLIYFSYDVKMKEKGDIPEGYSVSREKKERFSLILESASTNQTSMYLCASSPPSPGTGNYEQYFGPGTRLTVT.